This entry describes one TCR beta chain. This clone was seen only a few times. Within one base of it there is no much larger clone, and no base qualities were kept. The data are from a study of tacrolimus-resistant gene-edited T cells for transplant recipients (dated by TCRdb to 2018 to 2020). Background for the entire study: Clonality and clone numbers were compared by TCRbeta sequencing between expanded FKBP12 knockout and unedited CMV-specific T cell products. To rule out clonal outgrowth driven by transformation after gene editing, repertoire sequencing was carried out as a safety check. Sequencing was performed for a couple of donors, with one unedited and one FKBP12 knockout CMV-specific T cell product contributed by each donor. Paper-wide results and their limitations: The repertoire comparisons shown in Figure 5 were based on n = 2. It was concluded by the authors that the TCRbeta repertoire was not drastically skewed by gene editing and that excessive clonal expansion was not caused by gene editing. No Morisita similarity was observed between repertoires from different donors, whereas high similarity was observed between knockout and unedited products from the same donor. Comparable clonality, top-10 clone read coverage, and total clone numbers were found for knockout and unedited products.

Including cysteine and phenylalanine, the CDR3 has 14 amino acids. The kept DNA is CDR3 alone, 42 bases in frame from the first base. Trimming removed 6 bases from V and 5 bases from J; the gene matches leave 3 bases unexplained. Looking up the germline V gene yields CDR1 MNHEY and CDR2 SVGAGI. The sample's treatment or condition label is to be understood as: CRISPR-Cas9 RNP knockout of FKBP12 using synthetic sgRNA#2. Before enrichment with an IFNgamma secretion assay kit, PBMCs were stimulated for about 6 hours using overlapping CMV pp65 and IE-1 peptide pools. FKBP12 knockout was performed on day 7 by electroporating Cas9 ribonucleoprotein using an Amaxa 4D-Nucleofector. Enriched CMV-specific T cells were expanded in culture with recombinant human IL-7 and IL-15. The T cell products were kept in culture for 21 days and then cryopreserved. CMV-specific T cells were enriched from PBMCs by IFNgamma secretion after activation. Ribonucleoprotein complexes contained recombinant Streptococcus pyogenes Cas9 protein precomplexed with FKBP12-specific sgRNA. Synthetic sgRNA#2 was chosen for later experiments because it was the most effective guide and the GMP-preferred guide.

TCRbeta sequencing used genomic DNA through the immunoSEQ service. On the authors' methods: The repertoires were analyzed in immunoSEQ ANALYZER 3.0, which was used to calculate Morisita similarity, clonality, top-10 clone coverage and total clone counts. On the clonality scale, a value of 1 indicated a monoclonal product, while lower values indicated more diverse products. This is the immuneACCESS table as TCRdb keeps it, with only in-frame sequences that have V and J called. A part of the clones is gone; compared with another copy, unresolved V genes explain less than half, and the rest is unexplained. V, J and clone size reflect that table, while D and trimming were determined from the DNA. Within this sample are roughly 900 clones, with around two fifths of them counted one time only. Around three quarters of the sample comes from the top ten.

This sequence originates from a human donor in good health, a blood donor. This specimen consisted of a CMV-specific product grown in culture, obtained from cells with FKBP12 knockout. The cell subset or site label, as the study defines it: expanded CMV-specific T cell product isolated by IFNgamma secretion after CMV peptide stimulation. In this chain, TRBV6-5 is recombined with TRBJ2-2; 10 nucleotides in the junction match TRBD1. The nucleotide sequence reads TGTGCCAGCAGAGACAGGGGGCGGACCGGGGAGCTGTTTTTT. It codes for CASRDRGRTGELFF.